This TCR beta chain was captured by sequencing in a study of molecular identifiers for immune sequencing clone quantification. This clonotype was detected ten times or more. V lost 5 bases and J lost 10, with 12 bases in between. Germline-derived CDR1 and CDR2 are MNHEY and SVGEGT. This CDR3 is 12 amino acids long. CD8+CD4-CCR7+CD45RA+ cells were sorted as naive CD8 T cells. Previously published methods and listed TCR primers were used for the bulk TCR libraries. MiXCR was run by TCRdb on the PCR reads, yielding one entry per CDR3 protein. The sample yields about 630,000 distinct CDR3 sequences, 25% seen once.

The receptor's source is a human donor in good health. Some libraries in this study had Jurkat cell RNA spiked in. V and J are TRBV6-2 or TRBV6-3 and TRBJ1-5, with D perhaps TRBD1 (5 bases). Input material: naive CD8+ T cells from blood, with Jurkat cell RNA spiked in. The subset was: FACS-sorted CD8+CD4-CCR7+CD45RA+ naive T cells. The chain's CDR3 is CASSSPGEPQHF. CDR3 DNA sequence: TGTGCCAGCAGTAGTCCGGGGGAACCCCAGCATTTT.